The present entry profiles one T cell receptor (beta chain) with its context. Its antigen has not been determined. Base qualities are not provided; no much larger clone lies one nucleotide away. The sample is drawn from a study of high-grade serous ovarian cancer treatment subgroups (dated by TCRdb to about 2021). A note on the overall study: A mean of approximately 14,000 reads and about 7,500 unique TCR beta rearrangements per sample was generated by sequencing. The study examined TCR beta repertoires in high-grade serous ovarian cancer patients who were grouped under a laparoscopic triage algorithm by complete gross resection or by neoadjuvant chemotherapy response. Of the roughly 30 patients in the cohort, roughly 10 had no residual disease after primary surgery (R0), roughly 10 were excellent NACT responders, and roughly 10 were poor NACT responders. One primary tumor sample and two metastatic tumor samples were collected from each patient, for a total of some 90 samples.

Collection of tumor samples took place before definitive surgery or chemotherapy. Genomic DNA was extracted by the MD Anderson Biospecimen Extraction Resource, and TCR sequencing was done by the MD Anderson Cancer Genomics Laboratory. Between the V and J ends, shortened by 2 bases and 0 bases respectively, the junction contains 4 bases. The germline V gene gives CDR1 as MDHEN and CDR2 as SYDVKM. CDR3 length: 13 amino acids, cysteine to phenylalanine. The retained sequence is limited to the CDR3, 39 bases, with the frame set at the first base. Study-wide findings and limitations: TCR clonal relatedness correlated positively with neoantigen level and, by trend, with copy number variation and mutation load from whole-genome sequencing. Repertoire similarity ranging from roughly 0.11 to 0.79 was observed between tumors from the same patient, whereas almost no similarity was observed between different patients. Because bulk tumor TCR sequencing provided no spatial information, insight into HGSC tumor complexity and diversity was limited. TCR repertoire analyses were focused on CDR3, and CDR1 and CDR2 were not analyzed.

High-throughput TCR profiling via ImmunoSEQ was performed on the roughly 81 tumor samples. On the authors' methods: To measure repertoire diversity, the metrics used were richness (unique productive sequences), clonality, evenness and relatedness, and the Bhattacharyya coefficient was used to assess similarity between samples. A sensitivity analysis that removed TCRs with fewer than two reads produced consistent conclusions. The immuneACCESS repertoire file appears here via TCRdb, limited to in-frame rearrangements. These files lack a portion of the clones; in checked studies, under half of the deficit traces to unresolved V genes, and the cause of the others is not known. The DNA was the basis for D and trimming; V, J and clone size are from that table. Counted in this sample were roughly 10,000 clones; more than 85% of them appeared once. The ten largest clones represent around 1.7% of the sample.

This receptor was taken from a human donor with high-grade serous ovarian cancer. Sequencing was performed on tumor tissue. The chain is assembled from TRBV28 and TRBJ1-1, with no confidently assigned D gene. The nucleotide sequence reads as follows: TGTGCCAGCAGTTTACAGATGAACACTGAAGCTTTCTTT. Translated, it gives CASSLQMNTEAFF.